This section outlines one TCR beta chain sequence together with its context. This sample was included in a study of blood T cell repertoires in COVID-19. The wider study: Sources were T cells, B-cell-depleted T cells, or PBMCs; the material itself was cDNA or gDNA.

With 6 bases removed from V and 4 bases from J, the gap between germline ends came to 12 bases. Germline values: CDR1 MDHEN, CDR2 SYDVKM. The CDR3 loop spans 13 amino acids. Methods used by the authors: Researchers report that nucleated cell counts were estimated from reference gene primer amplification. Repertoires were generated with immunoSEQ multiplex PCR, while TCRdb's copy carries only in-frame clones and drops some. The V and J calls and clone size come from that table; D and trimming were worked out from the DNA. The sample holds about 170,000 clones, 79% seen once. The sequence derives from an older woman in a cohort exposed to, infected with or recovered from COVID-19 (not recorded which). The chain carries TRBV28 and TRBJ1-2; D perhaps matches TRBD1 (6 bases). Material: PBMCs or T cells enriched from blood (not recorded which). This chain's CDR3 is CASRTGTIYGYTF. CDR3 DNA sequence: TGTGCCAGCAGGACAGGAACGATCTATGGCTACACCTTC.